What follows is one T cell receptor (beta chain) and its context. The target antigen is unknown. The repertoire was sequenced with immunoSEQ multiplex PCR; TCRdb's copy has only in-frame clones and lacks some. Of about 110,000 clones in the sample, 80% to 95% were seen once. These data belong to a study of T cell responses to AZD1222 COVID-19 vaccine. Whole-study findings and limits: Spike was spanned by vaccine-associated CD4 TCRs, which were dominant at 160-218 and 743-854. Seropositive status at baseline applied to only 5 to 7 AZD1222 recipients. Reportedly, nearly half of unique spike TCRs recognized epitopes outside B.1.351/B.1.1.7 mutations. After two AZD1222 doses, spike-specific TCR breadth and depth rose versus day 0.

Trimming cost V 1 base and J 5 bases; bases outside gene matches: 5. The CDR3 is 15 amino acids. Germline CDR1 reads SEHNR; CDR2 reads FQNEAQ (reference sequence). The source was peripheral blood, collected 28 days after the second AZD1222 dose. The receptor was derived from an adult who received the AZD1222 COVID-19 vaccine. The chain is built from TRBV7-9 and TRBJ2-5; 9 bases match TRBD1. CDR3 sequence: CASSLGFDRGETQYF. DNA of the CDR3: TGTGCCAGCAGCTTAGGCTTCGACAGGGGGGAGACCCAGTACTTC.